Sequencing of this T cell receptor beta chain was carried out in a study of a mutant IDH1 vaccine in newly diagnosed glioma. As concerns this clone: The antigen remains unidentified.

The CDR3 spans 13 residues. V was trimmed by 7 bases and J by 0 bases, leaving 7 bases between them. Germline-derived CDR1 and CDR2 are MNHEY and SVGAGI. Generated by immunoSEQ multiplex PCR, the TCRdb table keeps only in-frame clones and is missing some. The data hold under 40,000 clones, with roughly 86% observed a single time. Time point denoted: week 35, safety follow-up. What each vaccine dose contained was 300 ug of mutant IDH1 20-mer peptide, accompanied by topical imiquimod. The rearrangement joins TRBV6-5 to TRBJ1-5; D gene uncertain. Sequenced material: PBMCs, taken from a glioma patient whose treatment included an IDH1 peptide vaccine. The sequence was collected from a man younger than 40 with glioma. Here the CDR3 DNA reads TGTGCCAGCACCAGGTCTAGCAATCAGCCCCAGCATTTT. Protein product: CASTRSSNQPQHF.